The 21 T cell receptor beta chains below all came from one sample that was sequenced in a study of T cell changes during pregnancy in multiple sclerosis. The method was immunoSEQ multiplex PCR; TCRdb's version includes in-frame clones alone and lacks a portion of them. The data show fewer than 40,000 clones, roughly 89% seen once. The sample here was CD8+ T cells from peripheral blood mononuclear cells, taken in the second trimester of pregnancy. The receptors were gathered from a female donor with multiple sclerosis, enrolled in a pregnancy study.

The rearrangement joins TRBV5-1 to TRBJ2-3, with TRBD2 identical over 12 bases. Germline CDR1 SGHRS, CDR2 YFSETQ. With 4 bases clipped from V and 2 bases from J, the junction kept 5 bases outside the gene matches. The CDR3 loop spans 16 amino acids. This CDR3 is CASSLGLAGLTDTQYF. The CDR3, as DNA: TGCGCCAGCAGCCTCGGACTAGCGGGGCTCACAGATACGCAGTATTTT.

The V and J genes are TRBV11-2 and TRBJ2-5, with D maybe TRBD1 (5 bases). With 1 base removed from V and 1 base from J, the gap between germline ends came to 13 bases. The germline gives CDR1 SGHAT, CDR2 FQNNGV. CDR3 length: 16 residues. The CDR3 DNA is TGTGCCAGCAGCTTAGGAAGGGGCCAGCTCCAAGAGACCCAGTACTTC. Its protein product is CASSLGRGQLQETQYF. The full variable domain, its missing parts supplied by reference TRBV11-2 and TRBJ2-5, is EAGVAQSPRYKIIEKRQSVAFWCNPISGHATLYWYQQILGQGPKLLIQFQNNGVVDDSQLPKDRFSAERLKGVDSTLKIQPAKLEDSAVYLCASSLGRGQLQETQYFGPGTRLLVL.

The V and J genes are TRBV19 and TRBJ2-1; tentative D call: TRBD2 (6 bases). The V and J ends lost 4 bases and 0 bases respectively, with 16 bases between them. The CDR3 extends over 17 amino acids. CDR1 and CDR2 from the germline V gene are LNHDA and SQIVND (reference sequence). CDR3 nucleotide sequence: TGTGCCAGTAGTAGCCGCCTAGCGAACCGCTCCTACAATGAGCAGTTCTTC. As protein: CASSSRLANRSYNEQFF.

This clone was counted a single time. The CDR3 loop reads CASSIIGQGPGQPQHF. CDR3 DNA: TGTGCCAGCAGCATCATTGGACAGGGGCCAGGTCAGCCCCAGCATTTT. The chain has TRBV7-9 and TRBJ1-5, with 9 bases aligning to TRBD1. CDR1 is SEHNR and CDR2 is FQNEAQ in the germline V gene (reference sequence). V lost 5 bases and J lost 6; bases outside the gene matches: 11. The CDR3 covers 16 residues.

By frequency in the sample, this clone is large. The rearrangement links TRBV4-1 to TRBJ1-2; D remains ambiguous. Germline V gives CDR1 MGHRA, CDR2 YSYEKL. The ends were cut back, 0 bases at V and 7 bases at J, with 12 bases in the middle. The CDR3 sequence is 14 residues long. The CDR3 loop is CASSQDRFSGGYTF. In nucleotides, the CDR3 is TGCGCCAGCAGCCAAGACCGGTTTTCGGGTGGCTACACCTTC.

The chain employs TRBV7-2 and TRBJ2-7, with 8 bases matching TRBD1. V gave up 1 base and J gave up 3 bases; unmatched junction bases: 8. Germline loops: CDR1 SGHTA, CDR2 FQGNSA. The CDR3 loop spans 16 amino acids. The CDR3 DNA sequence: TGTGCCAGCAGCTTAGACGCTGGGGGACAGGTCTACGAGCAGTACTTC. This sequence encodes CASSLDAGGQVYEQYF. Full variable domain (rest looked up from reference TRBV7-2 and TRBJ2-7): GAGVSQSPSNKVTEKGKDVELRCDPISGHTALYWYRQSLGQGLEFLIYFQGNSAPDKSGLPSDRFSAERTGGSVSTLTIQRTQQEDSAVYLCASSLDAGGQVYEQYFGPGTRLTVT.

The CDR3 DNA sequence: TGTGCCACAGGAACAGGGAACAATTCACCCCTCCACTTT. Amino acids: CATGTGNNSPLHF. The J gene is TRBJ1-6, the V gene TRBV19; TRBD1 is a possible D gene (6 bases). This CDR3 has 13 amino acids. The germline gives CDR1 LNHDA, CDR2 SQIVND (reference sequence). The V gene lost 10 bases and the J gene lost 7 bases, with 14 bases spanning the gap.

The V gene is TRBV9, the J gene TRBJ1-5, with D perhaps matching TRBD1 (5 bases). This CDR3 region has 14 residues. Germline CDR1 and CDR2: SGDLS and YYNGEE. V dropped 4 bases and J dropped 5 bases, with 13 bases sitting between them. The CDR3 is CASSPTGLDQPQHF. CDR3 coding DNA: TGTGCCAGCAGCCCAACAGGTTTGGATCAGCCCCAGCATTTT.

The gene calls are TRBV15 and TRBJ1-1; tentatively, D is TRBD1 (5 bases). Trimming took off 5 bases at V and 0 bases at J, with 10 bases between the two ends. The CDR3 length is 14 residues. Germline V lookup: CDR1 LNHNV, CDR2 YYDKDF (reference sequence). CDR3 residues: CATSVGHMNTEAFF. CDR3 nucleotide sequence: TGTGCCACCAGCGTTGGACACATGAACACTGAAGCTTTCTTT.

The chain is built from TRBV2 and TRBJ2-1; D might be TRBD2 (6 bases). Germline V gene data show CDR1 as SNHLY and CDR2 as FYNNEI. V was shortened by 6 bases and J by 0 bases, with 12 bases between the two germline ends. This CDR3 region has 15 residues. CDR3 DNA: TGTGCCAGCAGGATCGACGGGAGCTCCTACAATGAGCAGTTCTTC. Translation: CASRIDGSSYNEQFF.

The gene calls are TRBV2 and TRBJ2-7, with a weak D call TRBD1 (5 bases). This CDR3 contains 13 residues. CDR1 is SNHLY, CDR2 FYNNEI, per germline. In DNA, the CDR3 is TGTATAGGGGCTCGGACGGAGTCCTACGAGCAGTACTTC. Translated: CIGARTESYEQYF. The variable domain in full, completed from reference TRBV2 and TRBJ2-7, reads EPEVTQTPSHQVTQMGQEVILRCVPISNHLYFYWYRQILGQKVEFLVSFYNNEISEKSEIFDDQFSVERPDGSNFTLKIRSTKLEDSAMYFCIGARTESYEQYFGPGTRLTVT.

This sequence joins TRBV9 and TRBJ2-5; 7 nucleotides align to TRBD2. The CDR3 runs 15 residues. Trimming at V came to 1 base and at J to 3 bases, leaving 6 bases not matched to a gene. Germline V gene lookup returns CDR1 SGDLS and CDR2 YYNGEE. The CDR3 is CASSVSGSGKETQYF. The CDR3 nucleotides are TGTGCCAGCAGCGTAAGTGGCAGCGGGAAAGAGACCCAGTACTTC.

The chain links TRBV27 to TRBJ2-1, with 10 bases matching TRBD2. Trimming cost V 4 bases and J 7 bases; bases outside gene matches: 10. Germline lookup yields CDR1 MNHEY and CDR2 SMNVEV (reference sequence). This CDR3 is built from 16 residues. CDR3 sequence: CASSSPSGRARNEQFF. CDR3 bases: TGTGCCAGCAGTTCCCCAAGCGGGAGGGCCCGGAATGAGCAGTTCTTC.

This clone was found many times. This chain uses TRBV27 with TRBJ1-6; D is possibly TRBD1 (6 bases). Trimming took 9 bases from V and 1 from J, leaving 10 bases between them. This CDR3 is 14 amino acids long. Looked up from germline, CDR1 is MNHEY and CDR2 is SMNVEV (reference sequence). Written as DNA, the CDR3 is TGTGCCAGTAAGGGGGGGTCCTATAATTCACCCCTCCACTTT. It specifies CASKGGSYNSPLHF.

The V call is TRBV25-1, the J call TRBJ2-1, with TRBD2 identical over 9 bases. Trimming at V came to 4 bases and at J to 6 bases, leaving 4 bases not matched to a gene. The CDR3 covers 14 residues. CDR1 is MGHDK, CDR2 SYGVNS, per germline. This CDR3 reads CASSVGTSINEQFF. CDR3 nucleotides: TGTGCCAGCAGTGTAGGGACTAGCATCAATGAGCAGTTCTTC.

The chain combines TRBV5-1 with TRBJ1-2; 12 nucleotides match TRBD1. The CDR3 loop spans 16 amino acids. V lost 2 bases to trimming and J lost 14 bases; unmatched junction nucleotides: 16. Germline V gene sequence: CDR1 SGHRS, CDR2 YFSETQ. DNA for the CDR3: TGCGCCAGCAGCTTAGACTGGGACAGGGGGCCTCTATTAGGGACCTTC. It translates to CASSLDWDRGPLLGTF.

The chain combines TRBV4-2 with TRBJ2-2; 11 nucleotides match TRBD2. The germline V gene encodes CDR1 LGHNA and CDR2 YNFKEQ. The CDR3 is 19 residues long. V shed 1 base and J 9 bases; nucleotides not matched to a gene: 16. CDR3 sequence: CASSQAFPRISGGAWELFF. Written as DNA, the CDR3 is TGTGCCAGCAGCCAAGCCTTTCCGCGAATTAGCGGGGGGGCCTGGGAGCTGTTTTTT.

The J gene is TRBJ2-1, the V gene TRBV27; D may be TRBD1 (5 bases). The germline CDR1 and CDR2 sequences are MNHEY and SMNVEV (reference sequence). The V and J ends lost 5 bases and 2 bases respectively, with 10 bases between them. The CDR3 is made up of 14 amino acids. The CDR3 nucleotides read TGTGCCAGCAGTCCAGGGATCGCCTACAATGAGCAGTTCTTC. Protein: CASSPGIAYNEQFF.

The chain links TRBV28 to TRBJ2-1; 8 nucleotides match TRBD1. The germline V gene has CDR1 MDHEN and CDR2 SYDVKM. V lost 5 bases and J lost 4; bases outside the gene matches: 7. This CDR3 region has 15 residues. The CDR3 sequence: CASSRRTGIYNEQFF. CDR3 DNA sequence: TGTGCCAGCAGTCGTCGGACAGGGATATACAATGAGCAGTTCTTC.

The rearrangement joins TRBV27 to TRBJ2-7, with D possibly being TRBD1 (6 bases). Germline V gene sequence: CDR1 MNHEY, CDR2 SMNVEV (reference sequence). The CDR3 spans 14 residues. V was clipped by 7 bases and J by 2 bases, with 15 bases between them. CDR3 residues: CASTSQGRTYEQYF. The CDR3 region has the DNA TGTGCCAGCACGTCCCAGGGGCGGACCTACGAGCAGTACTTC.

The V gene is TRBV27, the J gene TRBJ1-1, with D hard to call. The germline V and J ends were trimmed by 1 base and 5 bases, with 8 bases remaining between them. Germline loops: CDR1 MNHEY, CDR2 SMNVEV (reference sequence). The CDR3 is made up of 13 amino acids. CDR3 sequence (DNA): TGTGCCAGCAGTTTATTTGGGAGAACTGAAGCTTTCTTT. This codes for CASSLFGRTEAFF.